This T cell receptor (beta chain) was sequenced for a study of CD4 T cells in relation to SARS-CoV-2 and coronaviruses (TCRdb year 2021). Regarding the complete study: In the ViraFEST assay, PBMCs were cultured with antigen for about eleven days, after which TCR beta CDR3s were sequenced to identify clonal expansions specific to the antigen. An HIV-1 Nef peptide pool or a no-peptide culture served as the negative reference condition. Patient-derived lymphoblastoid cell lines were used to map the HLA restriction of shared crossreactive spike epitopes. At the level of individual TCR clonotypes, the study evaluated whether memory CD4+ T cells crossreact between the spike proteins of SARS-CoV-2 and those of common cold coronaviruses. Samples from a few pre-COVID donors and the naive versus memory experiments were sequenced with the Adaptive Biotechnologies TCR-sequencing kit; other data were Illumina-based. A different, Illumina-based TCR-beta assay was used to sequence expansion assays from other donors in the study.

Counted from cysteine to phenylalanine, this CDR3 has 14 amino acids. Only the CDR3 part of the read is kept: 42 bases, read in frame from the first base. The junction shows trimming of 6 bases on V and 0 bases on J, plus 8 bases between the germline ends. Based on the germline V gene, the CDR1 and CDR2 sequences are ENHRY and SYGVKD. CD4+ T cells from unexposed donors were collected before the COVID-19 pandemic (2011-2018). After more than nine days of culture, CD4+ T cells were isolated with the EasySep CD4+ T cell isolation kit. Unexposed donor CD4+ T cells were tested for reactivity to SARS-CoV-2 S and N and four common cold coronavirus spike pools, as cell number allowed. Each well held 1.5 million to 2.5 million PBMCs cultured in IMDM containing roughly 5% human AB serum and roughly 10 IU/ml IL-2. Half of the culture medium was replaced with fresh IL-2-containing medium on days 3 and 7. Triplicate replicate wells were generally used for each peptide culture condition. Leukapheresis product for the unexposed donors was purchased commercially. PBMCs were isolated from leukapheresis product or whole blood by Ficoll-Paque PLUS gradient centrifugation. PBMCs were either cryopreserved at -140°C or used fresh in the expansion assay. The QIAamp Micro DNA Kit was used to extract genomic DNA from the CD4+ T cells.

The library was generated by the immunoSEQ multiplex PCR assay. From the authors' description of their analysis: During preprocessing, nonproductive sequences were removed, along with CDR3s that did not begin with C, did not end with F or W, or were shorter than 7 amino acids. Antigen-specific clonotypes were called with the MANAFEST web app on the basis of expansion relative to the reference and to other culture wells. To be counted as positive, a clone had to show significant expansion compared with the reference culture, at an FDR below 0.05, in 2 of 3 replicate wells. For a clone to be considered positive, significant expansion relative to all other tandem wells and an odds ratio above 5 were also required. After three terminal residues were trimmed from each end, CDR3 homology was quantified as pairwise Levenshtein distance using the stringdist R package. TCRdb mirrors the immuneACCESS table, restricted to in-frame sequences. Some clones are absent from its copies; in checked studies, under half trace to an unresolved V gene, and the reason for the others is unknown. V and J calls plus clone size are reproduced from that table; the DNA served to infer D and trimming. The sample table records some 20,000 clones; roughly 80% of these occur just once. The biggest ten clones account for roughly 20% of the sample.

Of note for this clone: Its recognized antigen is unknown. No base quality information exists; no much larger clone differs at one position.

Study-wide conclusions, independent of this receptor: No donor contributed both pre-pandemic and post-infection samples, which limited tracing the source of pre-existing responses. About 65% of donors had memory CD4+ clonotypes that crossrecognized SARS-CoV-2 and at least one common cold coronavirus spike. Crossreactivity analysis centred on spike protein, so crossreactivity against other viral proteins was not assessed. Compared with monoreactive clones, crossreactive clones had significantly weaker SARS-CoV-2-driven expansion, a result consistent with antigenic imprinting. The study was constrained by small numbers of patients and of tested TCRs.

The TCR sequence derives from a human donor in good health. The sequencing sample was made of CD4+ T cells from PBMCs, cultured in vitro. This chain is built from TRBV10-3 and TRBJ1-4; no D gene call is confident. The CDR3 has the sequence CAIRDGATNEKLFF. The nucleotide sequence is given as TGTGCCATCAGAGACGGCGCAACTAATGAAAAACTGTTTTTT.